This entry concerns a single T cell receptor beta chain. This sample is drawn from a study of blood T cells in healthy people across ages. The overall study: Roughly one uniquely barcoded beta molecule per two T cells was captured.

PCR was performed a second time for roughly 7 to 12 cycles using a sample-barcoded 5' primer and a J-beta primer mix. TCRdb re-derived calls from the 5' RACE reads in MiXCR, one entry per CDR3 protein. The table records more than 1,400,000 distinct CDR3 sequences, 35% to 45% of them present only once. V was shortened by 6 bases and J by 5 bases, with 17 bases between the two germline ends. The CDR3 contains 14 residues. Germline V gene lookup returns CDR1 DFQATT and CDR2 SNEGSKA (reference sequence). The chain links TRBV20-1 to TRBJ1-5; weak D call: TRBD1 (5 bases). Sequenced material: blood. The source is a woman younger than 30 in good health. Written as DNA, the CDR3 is TGCAGTGCCGCTAGAGATATAGGGGATCAGCCCCAGCATTTT. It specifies CSAARDIGDQPQHF.